A selection of T cell receptor beta chains follows, all from one sample in a study of blood T cell repertoires in COVID-19. Generated by immunoSEQ multiplex PCR, the TCRdb table keeps only in-frame clones and is missing some. The sample carries fewer than 200,000 clones, about 79% recorded once. Sequenced: peripheral blood. The receptors shown here come from a woman in her 70s with acute or convalescent COVID-19. The conserved cysteine and the conserved F or W are not part of the CDR3 here. Size values are once, few and many counts, or a class for expanded clones, and some rows have none.

j_gene | v_gene | abundance | CDR3aa
TRBJ1-3 | TRBV18 | - | ASSPPGSYSGNTIY
TRBJ2-1 | TRBV9 | - | ASSLSGRVDEQF
TRBJ1-6 | TRBV19 | - | ASSNRGDGALH
TRBJ2-1 | TRBV13 | - | ASREGLAGNEQF
TRBJ1-2 | TRBV6-1 | - | ASSENIGIGGYT
TRBJ1-6 | TRBV14 | - | ASSQDLLADSPLH
TRBJ1-1 | TRBV30 | - | AWRKPGTGFTEAF
TRBJ1-1 | TRBV6-1 | - | ASSDEPQGAGAF
TRBJ2-7 | TRBV7-2 | - | ASSRQLSEQY
TRBJ2-7 | TRBV11-3 | - | ASSLNQGSYEQY
TRBJ2-7 | TRBV7-3 | once | ASSLSRGNEQY
TRBJ2-3 | TRBV9 | - | ASSVGTSTSTDTQY
TRBJ1-1 | TRBV19 | - | ASSTGTETTEAF
TRBJ1-3 | TRBV30 | - | AWSFRGSGNTIY
TRBJ2-2 | TRBV7-2 | - | ASSFASGLTRELF
TRBJ2-1 | TRBV19 | few | ASRLAGSNEQF
TRBJ2-1 | TRBV5-4 | - | ASSFTGEDEQF
TRBJ2-3 | TRBV7-6 | - | ASSLAPGLAGARWGTDTQY
TRBJ2-2 | TRBV3-1/TRBV3-2 | - | ASSQIRQVNTGELF
TRBJ1-2 | TRBV6-6 | - | ASSYWGREEGNGYT
TRBJ1-5 | TRBV3-1/TRBV3-2 | many | ASSPGTGNNQPQH
TRBJ2-3 | TRBV2 | once | ASSDWRSSSSDTQY
TRBJ1-6 | TRBV23-1 | - | ASSPRQGEGSSSYNSPLH
TRBJ2-1 | TRBV18 | - | ASSAGRGSYNEQF
TRBJ2-3 | TRBV7-2 | - | ASSRLGLAGASTDTQY
TRBJ2-2 | TRBV5-4 | - | ASRHGSTGELF
TRBJ1-1 | TRBV6-5 | once | ASRGAVQNTEAF
TRBJ1-4 | TRBV2 | - | ASSGRQDSTNEKLF